This T cell receptor (beta chain) appears in the sequencing data of a study of OX40 agonist ivuxolimab in advanced cancers. Study-level findings and limits: CD4+ and CD8+ blood T cells expanded clonally by week 6 at 0.1 to 3.0 mg/kg. Antigen targets of the expanded peripheral T cells went undetermined.

For this clone: As yet, its antigen is unknown.

The repertoire was sequenced with immunoSEQ multiplex PCR; TCRdb's copy has only in-frame clones and lacks some. The sample holds around 70,000 clones, roughly 88% seen once. Per the germline V gene, CDR1 is SGHAT and CDR2 is FQNNGV. The V gene lost 0 bases and the J gene lost 1 base, with 6 bases spanning the gap. This CDR3 spans 14 amino acids. The receptor was isolated from an adult with an advanced solid tumor such as melanoma, head and neck, liver or kidney cancer. Material: CD4+ or CD8+ T cells sorted from blood, obtained in a trial of the OX40 agonist ivuxolimab. This chain links TRBV11-2 with TRBJ2-5, with D unclear. The chain's CDR3 is CASSLERTQETQYF. The CDR3 DNA reads as TGTGCCAGCAGCTTAGAACGGACCCAAGAGACCCAGTACTTC.